This entry is about one TCR beta chain. Its antigen is still unknown. CDR1 is SGHRS and CDR2 is YFSETQ in the germline V gene. The CDR3 is 17 residues long. The V and J ends lost 5 bases and 0 bases, in that order; junction bases with no gene match: 8. Noted time point: newly diagnosed, previously untreated cHL patient sample. Negative selection with magnetic separation was used to purify CD4+ T cells from thawed PBMCs. What served as comparison were PBMCs in newly diagnosed, untreated classical Hodgkin lymphoma. The data originate from a study of PD-1 blockade in classical Hodgkin lymphoma. Regarding the study as a whole: Compared with healthy donors, newly diagnosed patients reportedly showed lower baseline TCR diversity.

The assay was immunoSEQ multiplex PCR, and TCRdb's table has in-frame clones only and misses some. The sample includes around 32,000 clones, around 90% of them seen just once. The sequenced sample was CD4+ T cells from blood. This clonotype was obtained from a human donor with classical Hodgkin lymphoma. The rearrangement uses TRBV5-1 and TRBJ2-3, with 11 bases identical to TRBD2. The CDR3 here is CASRTSGANPSTDTQYF. DNA of the CDR3: TGCGCCAGCAGGACTAGCGGGGCGAACCCTAGCACAGATACGCAGTATTTT. The entire variable domain, with the rest obtained from reference TRBV5-1 and TRBJ2-3, is as follows: KAGVTQTPRYLIKTRGQQVTLSCSPISGHRSVSWYQQTPGQGLQFLFEYFSETQRNKGNFPGRFSGRQFSNSRSEMNVSTLELGDSALYLCASRTSGANPSTDTQYFGPGTRLTVL.